This entry concerns a single T cell receptor (beta chain). The antigen remains undetermined. Germline V gives CDR1 MDHEN, CDR2 SYDVKM. The CDR3 totals 14 residues. The V gene lost 10 bases and the J gene lost 7 bases, with 20 bases spanning the gap. The data were taken from a study of cytotoxic CD8 clonotypes in ibrutinib-treated CLL. Study-level findings and limits: In sustained-remission versus progressing patients, sampling times differed. Clonality showed a rise at ibrutinib response that reversed toward baseline at progression. Clonality correlated strongly with circulating CD8+ T cells and exceeded age-matched healthy donors at baseline.

Repertoires were generated with immunoSEQ multiplex PCR, while TCRdb's copy carries only in-frame clones and drops some. This table holds 250,000 to 350,000 clones, 76% found once. The chain has TRBV28 and TRBJ1-5, with D unclear. The receptor's source is a human donor with chronic lymphocytic leukemia. The source material was PBMCs, sampled at disease progression, from a patient treated with ibrutinib. As DNA, the CDR3 is TGTGCCACCTCAGTTTTGGAAAATGCCCAGCCCCAGCATTTT. Translated, it gives CATSVLENAQPQHF.